Reported below is one T cell receptor beta chain. The germline CDR1 and CDR2 sequences are LNHNV and YYDKDF (reference sequence). The CDR3 is made up of 16 amino acids. V trimming: 1 base; J trimming: 4 bases; junction bases outside the gene matches: 10. This specimen comes from a study of blood T cell repertoires in COVID-19. Study-level background: The United States, Italy and Spain supplied acute and convalescent COVID-19 samples.

Generated by immunoSEQ multiplex PCR, the TCRdb table keeps only in-frame clones and is missing some. The sample carries under 200,000 clones, around 79% recorded once. The clonotype was recovered from a man aged 45-60 years who had recovered from COVID-19. The chain recombines TRBV15 with TRBJ2-7, with 7 bases lining up with TRBD2. Sequenced sample: PBMCs or T cells enriched from blood (not recorded which). The CDR3 protein is CATSRALGGSIYEQYF. Written as DNA, the CDR3 is TGTGCCACCAGCAGAGCGCTAGGCGGGAGTATTTACGAGCAGTACTTC.